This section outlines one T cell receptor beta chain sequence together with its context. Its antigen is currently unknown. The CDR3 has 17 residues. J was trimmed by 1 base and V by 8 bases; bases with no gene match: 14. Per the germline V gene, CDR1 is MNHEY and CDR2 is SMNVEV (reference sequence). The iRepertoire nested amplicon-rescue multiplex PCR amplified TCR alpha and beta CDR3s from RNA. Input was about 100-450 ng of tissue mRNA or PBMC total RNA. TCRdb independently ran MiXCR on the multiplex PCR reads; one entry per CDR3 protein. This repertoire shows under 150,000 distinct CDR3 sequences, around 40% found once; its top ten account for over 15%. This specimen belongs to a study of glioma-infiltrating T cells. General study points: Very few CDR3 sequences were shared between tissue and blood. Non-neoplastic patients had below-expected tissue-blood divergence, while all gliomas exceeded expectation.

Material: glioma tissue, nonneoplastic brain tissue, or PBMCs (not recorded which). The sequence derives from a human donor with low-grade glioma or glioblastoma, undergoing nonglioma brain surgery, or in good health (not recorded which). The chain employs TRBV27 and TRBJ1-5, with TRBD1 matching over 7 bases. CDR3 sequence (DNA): TGTGCCAGCGGAAATATTAACAGGGGTCTGAGCAATCAGCCCCAGCATTTT. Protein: CASGNINRGLSNQPQHF.